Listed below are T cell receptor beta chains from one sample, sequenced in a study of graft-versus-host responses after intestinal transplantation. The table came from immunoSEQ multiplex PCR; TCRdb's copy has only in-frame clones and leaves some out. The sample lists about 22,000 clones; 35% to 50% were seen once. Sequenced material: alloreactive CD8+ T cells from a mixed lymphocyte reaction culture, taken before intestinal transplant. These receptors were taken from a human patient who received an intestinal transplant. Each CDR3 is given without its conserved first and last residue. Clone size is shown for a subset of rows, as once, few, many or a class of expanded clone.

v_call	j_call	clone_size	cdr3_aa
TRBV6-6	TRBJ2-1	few	ASSVGLAGNEQF
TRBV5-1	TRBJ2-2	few	ASSLARGANTGELF
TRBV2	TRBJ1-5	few	ASRGDQDRVQPQH
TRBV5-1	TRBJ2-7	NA	ASSLGYTSGGSYEQY
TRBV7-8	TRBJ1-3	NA	ASSWAGNTIY
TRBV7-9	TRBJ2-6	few	ASSLIGQSSGANVLT
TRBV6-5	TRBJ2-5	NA	ASSFTGVQETQY
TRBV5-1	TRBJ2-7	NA	ASSLAYEQY
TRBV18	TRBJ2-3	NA	ASSPPATDTQY
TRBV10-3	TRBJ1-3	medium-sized	AISESGTPGNTIY
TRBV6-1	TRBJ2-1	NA	ASSAINGVYNEQF
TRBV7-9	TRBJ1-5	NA	ASREPVEGCNQPQH
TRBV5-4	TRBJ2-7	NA	ASSLLNEQY
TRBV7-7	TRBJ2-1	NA	ASSLGRGRYNEQF
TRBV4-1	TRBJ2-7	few	ASSQIHSANYEQY
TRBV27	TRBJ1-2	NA	ASSFKPNYGYT
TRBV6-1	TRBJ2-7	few	ASSFGRGETYEQY
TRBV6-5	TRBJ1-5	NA	ASSLTGTGGQPQH
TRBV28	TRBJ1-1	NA	ASSLAVNTEAF
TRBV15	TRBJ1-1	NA	ATSRHRDQAF
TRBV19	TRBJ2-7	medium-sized	ASSIRVISEQY
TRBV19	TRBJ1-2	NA	ASSFSTPLGYT
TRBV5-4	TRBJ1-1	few	ASTSGQGMNTEAF
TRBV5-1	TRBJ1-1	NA	ASSLRQINTEAF
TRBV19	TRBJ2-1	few	ASSLGNQPYNEQF
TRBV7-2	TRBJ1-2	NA	ASSLEAGQVYGYT
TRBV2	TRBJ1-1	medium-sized	ASSETGAITEAF
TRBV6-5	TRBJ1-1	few	AISAQGAMNTEAF
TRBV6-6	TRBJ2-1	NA	ASTDPGRNEQF
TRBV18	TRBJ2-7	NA	ASTNGRGEQY
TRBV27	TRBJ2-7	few	ASSHPLAYEQY
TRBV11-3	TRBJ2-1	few	ASSEGGPIEQF
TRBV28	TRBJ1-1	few	ASSLYQEAF
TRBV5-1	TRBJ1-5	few	ASSLTGDSNQPQH
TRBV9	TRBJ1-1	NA	ASSVGDTSTEAF
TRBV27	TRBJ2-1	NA	ASSPLSGGRRNEQF
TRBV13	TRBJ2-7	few	ASSSRSGSSYEQY
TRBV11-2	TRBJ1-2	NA	ASSHRQILLYGYT
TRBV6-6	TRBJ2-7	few	ASSEFYEQY
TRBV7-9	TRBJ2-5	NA	ASSLDRWVGSQETQY
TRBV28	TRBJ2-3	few	ASSSPRRTPLTDTQY
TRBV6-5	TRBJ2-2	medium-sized	ASGRANTGELF